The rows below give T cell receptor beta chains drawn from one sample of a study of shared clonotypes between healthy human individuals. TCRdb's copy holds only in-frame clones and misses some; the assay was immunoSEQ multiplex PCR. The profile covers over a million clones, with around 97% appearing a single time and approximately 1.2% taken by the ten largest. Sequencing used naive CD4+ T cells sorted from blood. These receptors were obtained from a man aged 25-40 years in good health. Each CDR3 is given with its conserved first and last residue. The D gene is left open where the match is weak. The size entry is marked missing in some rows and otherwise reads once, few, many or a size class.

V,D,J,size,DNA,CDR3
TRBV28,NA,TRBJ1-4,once,TGTGCCAGCAGTTTTGGGGGGGCAACTAATGAAAAACTGTTTTTT,CASSFGGATNEKLFF
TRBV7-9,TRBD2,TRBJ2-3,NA,TGTGCCAGCAGCTTACAGGCGGGAGCAACAGATACGCAGTATTTT,CASSLQAGATDTQYF
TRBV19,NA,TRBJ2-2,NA,TGTGCCAGTAGTCGGGTGGGTCCCGGGGAGCTGTTTTTT,CASSRVGPGELFF
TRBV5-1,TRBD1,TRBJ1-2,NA,TGCGCCAGCAGCTTCCGGGACAGGGCGTATGGCTACACCTTC,CASSFRDRAYGYTF
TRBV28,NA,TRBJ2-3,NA,TGTGCCACGACAAAAACAGATACGCAGTATTTT,CATTKTDTQYF
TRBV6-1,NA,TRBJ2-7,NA,TGTGCCAGCAAGGGACGGACTACCTACGAGCAGTACTTC,CASKGRTTYEQYF
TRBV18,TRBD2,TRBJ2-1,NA,TGTGCCAGCTCACCACTGACTAGCGGGAGTTCCTACAATGAGCAGTTCTTC,CASSPLTSGSSYNEQFF
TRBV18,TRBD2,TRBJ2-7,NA,TGTGCCAGCTCACTCCTGACTAGCGGGAGCCCCTACGAGCAGTACTTC,CASSLLTSGSPYEQYF
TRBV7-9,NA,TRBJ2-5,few,TGTGCCAGCAGCTTAGAGACCCAGTACTTC,CASSLETQYF
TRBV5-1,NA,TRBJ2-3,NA,TGCGCCAGCGGGCGAGTGGGGGAATGGACAGATACGCAGTATTTT,CASGRVGEWTDTQYF
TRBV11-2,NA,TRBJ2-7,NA,TGTGCCAGCAGCTTAGCTGGGGGACCAGAGCAGTACTTC,CASSLAGGPEQYF
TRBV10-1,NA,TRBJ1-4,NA,TGCGCCAGCAGTGAGCATCCGATTCCTGGAGAAAAACTGTTTTTT,CASSEHPIPGEKLFF
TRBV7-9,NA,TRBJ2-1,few,TGTGCCAGCAGCTTTGGGGATCAGGGTAATGAGCAGTTCTTC,CASSFGDQGNEQFF
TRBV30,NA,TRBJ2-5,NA,TGTGCCTGGAGTGTCAGCCCGGGAAAGACCCAGTACTTC,CAWSVSPGKTQYF
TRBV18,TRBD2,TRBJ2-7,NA,TGTGCCAGCTCACCATCAGCGGGAGTCTCGGACGAGCAGTACTTC,CASSPSAGVSDEQYF
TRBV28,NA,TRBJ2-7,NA,TGTGCCAGCAGGGAACTAGACCACTACGAGCAGTACTTC,CASRELDHYEQYF
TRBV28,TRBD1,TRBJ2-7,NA,TGTGCCAGCAGTTGGGACAGGGCAGCAGCCTACGAGCAGTACTTC,CASSWDRAAAYEQYF
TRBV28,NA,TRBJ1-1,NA,TGTGCCAGCAGCCGCCCGCAGGGGATGAACACTGAAGCTTTCTTT,CASSRPQGMNTEAFF
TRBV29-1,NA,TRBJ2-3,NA,TGCAGCGCGTCGACGGGCAGCACAGATACGCAGTATTTT,CSASTGSTDTQYF
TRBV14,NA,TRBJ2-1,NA,TGTGCCAGCAGCCAACGGGAGCTATACAATGAGCAGTTCTTC,CASSQRELYNEQFF
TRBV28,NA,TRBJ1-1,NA,TGTGCCAGCAGTTTAGTAGGGGGGCCTGAAGCTTTCTTT,CASSLVGGPEAFF
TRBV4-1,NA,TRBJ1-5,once,TGCGCCAGCAGCCAACTTCATGGGGCTAATCAGCCCCAGCATTTT,CASSQLHGANQPQHF
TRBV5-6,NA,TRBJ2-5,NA,TGTGCCAGCAGCTTGGGACTCATGTACCAAGAGACCCAGTACTTC,CASSLGLMYQETQYF
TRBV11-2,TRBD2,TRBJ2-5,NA,TGTGCCAGCAGCCCTGAGCGGGGCCCGTTGGAGACCCAGTACTTC,CASSPERGPLETQYF
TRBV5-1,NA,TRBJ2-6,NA,TGCGCCAGCAGCTTGGTCTCCCGGGCTTCCCTAAAGAACTCTGGGGCCAACGTCCTGACTTTC,CASSLVSRASLKNSGANVLTF
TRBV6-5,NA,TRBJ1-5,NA,TGTGCCAGCAGCACAGGACAGAGCAGTCAGCCCCAGCATTTT,CASSTGQSSQPQHF
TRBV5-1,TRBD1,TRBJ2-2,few,TGCGCCAGCAGCTGGGAACAGGGGGCCGGGGAGCTGTTTTTT,CASSWEQGAGELFF
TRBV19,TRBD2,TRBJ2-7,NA,TGTGCCAGTAGTACCCGTGGGACTAGCGGGAACGAGCAGTACTTC,CASSTRGTSGNEQYF
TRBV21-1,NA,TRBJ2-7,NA,TGTGCCAGCACCAGCAGGACAGTCTACGAGCAGTACTTC,CASTSRTVYEQYF
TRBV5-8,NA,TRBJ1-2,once,TGTGCCAGCAGCTTGAAACCGGATTATGGCTACACCTTC,CASSLKPDYGYTF
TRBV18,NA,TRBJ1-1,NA,TGTGCCAGCTCACCAAACATCGTGGCAGTCGTTATGAACACTGAAGCTTTCTTT,CASSPNIVAVVMNTEAFF
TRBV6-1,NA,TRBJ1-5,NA,TGTGCCAGCAGTGAGTTCTCCACAGGGACCGAGCATTTT,CASSEFSTGTEHF
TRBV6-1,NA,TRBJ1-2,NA,TGTGCCAGCAATCCTAACTCAGCGAGGGGATACACCTTC,CASNPNSARGYTF
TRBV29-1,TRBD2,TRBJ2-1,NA,TGCAGCGTTGCGGCTAGCGGGAGTGATGAGCAGTTCTTC,CSVAASGSDEQFF
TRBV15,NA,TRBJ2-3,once,TGTGCCACCAGCAGCGATCCGTCCCGGTTCACAGATACGCAGTATTTT,CATSSDPSRFTDTQYF
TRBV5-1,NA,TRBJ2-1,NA,TGCGCCAGCAGCTTGGAAAATGAGCAGTTCTTC,CASSLENEQFF
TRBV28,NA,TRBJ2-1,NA,TGTGCCAGCAGTTTTCGCAACTACAATGAGCAGTTCTTC,CASSFRNYNEQFF
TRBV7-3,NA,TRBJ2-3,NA,TGTGCCAGCAGCTTGGGACCGGAGAGGGCCGGGGATACGCAGTATTTT,CASSLGPERAGDTQYF
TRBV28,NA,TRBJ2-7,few,TGTGCCAGCAGTTTAAGAGGGTACGAGCAGTACTTC,CASSLRGYEQYF
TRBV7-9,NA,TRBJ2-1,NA,TGTGCCAGCAGCTTATTGCGGGGCTCCTACAATGAGCAGTTCTTC,CASSLLRGSYNEQFF
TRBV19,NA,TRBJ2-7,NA,TGTGCCAGTAGCATTGGGGGATCCTACGAGCAGTACTTC,CASSIGGSYEQYF
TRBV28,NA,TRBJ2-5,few,TGTGCCAGCAGTTTATCGGAGACCCAGTACTTC,CASSLSETQYF
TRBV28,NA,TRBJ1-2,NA,TGTGCCAGTACCCCAGCGGGGCCATGGGACTACACCTTC,CASTPAGPWDYTF
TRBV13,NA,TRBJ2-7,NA,TGTGCCAGCAGCTTAGGAAAAAGGGCCTACTACGAGCAGTACTTC,CASSLGKRAYYEQYF
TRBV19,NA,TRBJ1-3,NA,TGTGCCAGTAGTATTAGCGAAAACACCATATATTTT,CASSISENTIYF
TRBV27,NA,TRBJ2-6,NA,TGTGCCAGCAGCATGGACGTAGGATATGGGGCCAACGTCCTGACTTTC,CASSMDVGYGANVLTF
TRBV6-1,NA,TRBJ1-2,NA,TGTGCCAGCAGTCGGGGTGGCTACACCTTC,CASSRGGYTF
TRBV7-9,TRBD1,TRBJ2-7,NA,TGTGCCAGCAGCTTAGGCCGGGACAGGGTATCCGAGCAGTACTTC,CASSLGRDRVSEQYF
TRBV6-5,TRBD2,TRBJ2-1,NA,TGTGCCAGCAGTTACCGCGGGGGATACACCTACAATGAGCAGTTCTTC,CASSYRGGYTYNEQFF
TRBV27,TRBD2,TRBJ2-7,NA,TGTGCCAGCAGACCCCCCAAAGCGGGAGCCGACGAGCAGTACTTC,CASRPPKAGADEQYF